A selection of T cell receptor beta chains follows, all from one sample in a study of CD8+ T cells in alopecia areata. This table comes from immunoSEQ multiplex PCR, and its TCRdb copy is limited to in-frame clones, with some not included. Of around 12,000 clones in the sample, about 65% are singletons; the top ten hold 7% to 8%. This sample comprised skin, obtained at week 4, from a patient treated with tofacitinib. These receptors all come from a human donor with alopecia areata. Both conserved end residues are part of each CDR3. D genes are given only for firm matches. Only some rows state a clone size, as once, few, many or a class for expanded clones.

V	J	D	size	DNA	CDR3
TRBV7-2	TRBJ2-1	TRBD2	NA	TGTGCCAGCAGCTCAGGACTAGCGGGGGTTAATGAGCAGTTCTTC	CASSSGLAGVNEQFF
TRBV10-3	TRBJ2-5	TRBD2	once	TGTGCCATCAGTGTCGGGACTAGCGCTAGGTGGCTCGATTTAGACCAAGAGACCCAGTACTTC	CAISVGTSARWLDLDQETQYF
TRBV2	TRBJ1-5	NA	NA	TGTGCCAGCAGTGATTCAGGGAATCAGCCCCAGCATTTT	CASSDSGNQPQHF
TRBV6-6	TRBJ1-1	TRBD1	NA	TGTGCCAGCAGTTACTCGATGACAGGGAGAGCTTTCTTT	CASSYSMTGRAFF
TRBV6-6	TRBJ1-1	NA	few	TGTGCCAGCAGTTATGGGGGGAACACTGAAGCTTTCTTT	CASSYGGNTEAFF
TRBV4-1	TRBJ1-4	NA	NA	TGCGCCAGCAGCCAAGCAGGTTCTGCAACTAATGAAAAACTGTTTTTT	CASSQAGSATNEKLFF
TRBV19	TRBJ2-5	TRBD2	once	TGTGCCAGTGGGAGCCTAGCGGTCGCAGAGACCCAGTACTTC	CASGSLAVAETQYF
TRBV29-1	TRBJ1-2	TRBD1	few	TGCAGCGTTGGGCCGCGACAGGGGTATGACTATGGCTACACCTTC	CSVGPRQGYDYGYTF
TRBV13	TRBJ2-3	NA	few	TGTGCCAGCAGCCCGGGGCGCACAGATACGCAGTATTTT	CASSPGRTDTQYF
TRBV5-5	TRBJ2-7	NA	once	TGTGCCAGCAGCTTGGGGAGCTCCTACGAGCAGTACTTC	CASSLGSSYEQYF